One sample yielded the 13 T cell receptor beta chains listed below, sequenced in a study of blood T cells in healthy people across ages. A sample-barcoded 5' primer and a J-beta primer mix were used in a second PCR of roughly 7 to 11 cycles. TCRdb independently ran MiXCR on the 5' RACE reads; one entry per CDR3 protein. The table records 1 million or so distinct CDR3 sequences, 45% of them present only once. The sequenced material came from blood. Receptor source: a woman aged 55-69 years in good health.

The rearrangement uses TRBV7-8 and TRBJ2-6; tentatively, D is TRBD2 (5 bases). V dropped 5 bases and J dropped 0 bases, with 17 bases sitting between them. The CDR3 sequence is 18 residues long. Germline values: CDR1 SGHVS, CDR2 FQNEAQ. The CDR3 sequence: CASSPGGSALSGANVLTF. The CDR3 bases are TGTGCCAGCAGCCCCGGTGGGAGCGCCCTCTCTGGGGCCAACGTCCTGACTTTC. The entire variable domain, with the rest obtained from reference TRBV7-8 and TRBJ2-6, is as follows: GAGVSQSPRYKVAKRGQDVALRCDPISGHVSLFWYQQALGQGPEFLTYFQNEAQLDKSGLPSDRFFAERPEGSVSTLKIQRTQQEDSAVYLCASSPGGSALSGANVLTFGAGSRLTVL.

This clonotype appeared many times. The chain links TRBV7-3 to TRBJ2-1; a weak D match, TRBD2 (5 bases). The CDR3 sequence is 15 residues long. V gave up 5 bases and J gave up 4 bases, with 15 bases separating them. From germline, CDR1 is SGHTA and CDR2 FQGTGA. The CDR3 DNA follows: TGTGCCAGCAGCCCCCACGACACGGGGTACAATGAGCAGTTCTTC. Encoded protein: CASSPHDTGYNEQFF.

This clonotype was detected a few times. The chain combines TRBV27 with TRBJ1-1; maybe TRBD1 (6 bases). V lost 5 bases to trimming and J lost 3 bases, with 10 bases between them. CDR1 MNHEY and CDR2 SMNVEV come from the germline V gene (reference sequence). The CDR3 is 13 amino acids. The CDR3 is CASSKEGDTEAFF. DNA for the CDR3: TGTGCCAGCAGTAAGGAGGGGGACACTGAAGCTTTCTTT.

The chain links TRBV7-3 to TRBJ2-3, with a tentative D call TRBD2 (5 bases). Germline lookup yields CDR1 SGHTA and CDR2 FQGTGA. CDR3 size: 15 residues. The ends were cut back, 1 base at V and 6 bases at J, with 14 bases in the middle. CDR3 amino acids: CASSLRLPPYDTQYF. Written as DNA, the CDR3 is TGTGCCAGCAGCTTAAGACTACCCCCTTACGATACGCAGTATTTT.

There are a few counts of this clonotype. The chain uses TRBV12-3 or TRBV12-4 and TRBJ2-7, with 7 positions matching TRBD2. V shed 2 bases, J shed 7 bases, and the junction held 14 bases outside the gene matches. The CDR3 runs 16 residues. CDR3 in DNA: TGTGCCAGCAGTTTAAGCGGGGAGGGCCGAGGCAATGAGCAGTACTTC. Translating gives CASSLSGEGRGNEQYF.

This chain connects TRBV6-1 to TRBJ2-3; D might be TRBD2 (6 bases). Trimming cost V 1 base and J 2 bases, with 10 bases left between them. Per germline, CDR1 MNHNS and CDR2 SASEGT. The CDR3 covers 15 residues. The CDR3 sequence: CASSEGGVLTDTQYF. As DNA, the CDR3 is TGTGCCAGCAGTGAAGGGGGGGTCCTCACAGATACGCAGTATTTT.

A single count supports this clonotype. This chain links TRBV20-1 with TRBJ2-3, with 12 bases that match TRBD2. Per germline, CDR1 DFQATT and CDR2 SNEGSKA (reference sequence). The ends lost 6 bases at V and 4 bases at J; junction bases unmatched: 5. The CDR3 is 14 amino acids. The CDR3 DNA sequence: TGCAGTGCACCGACTAGCGGGAGAGCAGATACGCAGTATTTT. Its translation is CSAPTSGRADTQYF.

This clonotype was picked up a small number of times. The rearrangement links TRBV20-1 to TRBJ2-3, with 8 nucleotides matching TRBD1. Trimming at V came to 4 bases and at J to 3 bases, leaving 18 bases not matched to a gene. Looked up from germline, CDR1 is DFQATT and CDR2 is SNEGSKA (reference sequence). The CDR3 is 18 amino acids. The CDR3 sequence: CSATDVRTGTGRTDTQYF. CDR3 bases: TGCAGTGCTACGGACGTGCGTACCGGGACAGGTCGGACAGATACGCAGTATTTT.

J is TRBJ2-3 and V is TRBV7-2, with 9 positions matching TRBD1. Germline-derived CDR1 and CDR2 are SGHTA and FQGNSA. V lost 1 base, J lost 3 bases, and 8 bases stayed unmatched. CDR3 size: 17 residues. CDR3 in amino acids: CASSLDWDRARTDTQYF. The CDR3 coding sequence is TGTGCCAGCAGCTTAGATTGGGACAGGGCCAGGACAGATACGCAGTATTTT.

The chain combines TRBV11-2 with TRBJ2-4; D may be TRBD1 or TRBD2 (5 bases each). Deletions cut 5 bases from V and 15 bases from J, with 20 bases between. The germline gives CDR1 SGHAT, CDR2 FQNNGV. This CDR3 contains 13 residues. CDR3 residues: CASSGGVGLNLYF. CDR3 nucleotide sequence: TGTGCCAGCAGCGGGGGTGTGGGGCTAAATTTGTACTTC.

This chain uses TRBV20-1 with TRBJ2-1; TRBD2 agrees at 12 bases. This CDR3 is built from 15 residues. Losses at the gene ends were 6 bases for V and 0 bases for J; bases not matched to a gene: 3. CDR1 is DFQATT, CDR2 SNEGSKA, per germline (reference sequence). The CDR3 protein is CSASTSGSSYNEQFF. The CDR3 region has the DNA TGCAGTGCCTCGACTAGCGGGAGCTCCTACAATGAGCAGTTCTTC.

The chain carries TRBV27 and TRBJ2-5, with D perhaps TRBD1 (7 bases). V was clipped by 8 bases and J by 11 bases, with 24 bases between them. This CDR3 contains 14 residues. Germline loops: CDR1 MNHEY, CDR2 SMNVEV (reference sequence). DNA for the CDR3: TGTGCCAGCGGCGCGGGGACAGAGGCTCGGGAGCAGTACTTC. It specifies CASGAGTEAREQYF.

The chain carries TRBV20-1 and TRBJ2-1; 7 nucleotides line up with TRBD2. Germline trimming cut 1 base from V and 6 bases from J; bases unmatched to any gene: 12. This CDR3 comprises 16 residues. Germline CDR1 reads DFQATT; CDR2 reads SNEGSKA (reference sequence). In nucleotides, the CDR3 is TGCAGTGCTAGAGGGGCGGGAGTAGAGTGGGGCAATGAGCAGTTCTTC. Translating it yields CSARGAGVEWGNEQFF.